A single sample is the source of the 5 T cell receptor beta chains below, sequenced in a study of shared clonotypes between healthy human individuals. Measured with immunoSEQ multiplex PCR; TCRdb has only the in-frame clones, and not every one. The table includes fewer than 3 million clones, roughly 92% detected once. Sequenced sample: naive CD4+ T cells from PBMCs. Subset reported: CD45RA+ positively selected. These receptors came from a man aged 18 to 30 in good health. Some clones in this sample may be carry-over from other donors' samples.

This chain joins TRBV7-9 and TRBJ2-3; 12 nucleotides align to TRBD2. Germline assignment: CDR1 SEHNR and CDR2 FQNEAQ (reference sequence). This CDR3 is 17 amino acids long. V lost 2 bases to trimming and J lost 6 bases; unmatched junction nucleotides: 9. In DNA form, the CDR3 reads TGTGCCAGCAGCTTAAGTACGGCTAGCGGGAGGGCGGATACGCAGTATTTT. As protein: CASSLSTASGRADTQYF. Using reference TRBV7-9 and TRBJ2-3 for the parts outside the CDR3, the full variable domain is DTGVSQNPRHKITKRGQNVTFRCDPISEHNRLYWYRQTLGQGPEFLTYFQNEAQLEKSRLLSDRFSAERPKGSFSTLEIQRTEQGDSAMYLCASSLSTASGRADTQYFGPGTRLTVL.

The V and J genes are TRBV28 and TRBJ2-2; D possibly corresponds to TRBD1 (6 bases). Per the germline V gene, CDR1 is MDHEN and CDR2 is SYDVKM. The V end lost 6 bases, the J end lost 6 bases, and 23 bases lay between the germline ends. The CDR3 spans 17 residues. CDR3 loop: CASSERTRGGTPGELFF. The CDR3 DNA reads TGTGCCAGCAGCGAGAGAACCAGGGGTGGCACACCCGGGGAGCTGTTTTTT.

The J gene is TRBJ2-2, the V gene TRBV7-2; D may be TRBD1 (6 bases). This CDR3 comprises 14 residues. Germline CDR1 is SGHTA and CDR2 is FQGNSA. The V end was cut by 6 bases, the J end by 2 bases, with 10 bases between. The CDR3 sequence is CASRMDRNTGELFF. The CDR3 DNA follows: TGTGCCAGCAGGATGGACAGAAACACCGGGGAGCTGTTTTTT.

This clone has only one observation. This chain uses TRBV5-1 with TRBJ2-3, with D possibly TRBD2 on 6 matching bases. V was trimmed by 0 bases and J by 8 bases, leaving 16 bases between them. CDR1 is SGHRS and CDR2 is YFSETQ in the germline V gene. The CDR3 sequence is 15 residues long. CDR3 sequence reads: CASSLGVERGGTQYF. The CDR3, as DNA: TGCGCCAGCAGCTTGGGAGTTGAGAGGGGAGGTACGCAGTATTTT.

The rearrangement uses TRBV27 and TRBJ2-7; no firm D call. Germline assignment: CDR1 MNHEY and CDR2 SMNVEV (reference sequence). CDR3 size: 15 residues. V gave up 7 bases and J gave up 3 bases, with 19 bases separating them. This chain's CDR3 is CASKESTKSYYEQYF. CDR3 in DNA: TGTGCCAGCAAGGAGTCAACCAAATCCTACTACGAGCAGTACTTC.